These 4 T cell receptor beta chains came from one sample sequenced in a study of identifying expanded T cells in peripheral blood. Clones were read by immunoSEQ multiplex PCR, and TCRdb kept only the in-frame ones, dropping some. The sample holds about 110,000 clones, 88% seen once. The sample comprised blood. These receptors all come from a person aged 18 to 75 in good health.

The chain is built from TRBV7-6 and TRBJ1-6, with D maybe TRBD1 (6 bases). CDR1 is SGHVS, CDR2 FNYEAQ, per germline. V dropped 0 bases and J dropped 4 bases, with 13 bases sitting between them. The CDR3 extends over 17 amino acids. The CDR3 bases are TGTGCCAGCAGCTTAGCTCTGTCAGGGGAGTATAATTCACCCCTCCACTTT. It codes for CASSLALSGEYNSPLHF.

This rearrangement joins TRBV2 to TRBJ1-1; the D gene is possibly TRBD1 (6 bases). The V end was cut by 5 bases, the J end by 6 bases, with 16 bases between. Germline V gene data show CDR1 as SNHLY and CDR2 as FYNNEI. CDR3 length: 14 residues. DNA of the CDR3: TGTGCCAGCAGTTATACCGGGACATCACCTGAAGCTTTCTTT. Residues: CASSYTGTSPEAFF.

The chain couples TRBV15 to TRBJ1-2; no clear D gene. Germline CDR1 reads LNHNV; CDR2 reads YYDKDF (reference sequence). Trimming cost V 6 bases and J 0 bases, with 11 bases left between them. The CDR3 covers 14 residues. The CDR3 reads CATSERPSNYGYTF. The CDR3 nucleotides are TGTGCCACCAGTGAGCGCCCATCTAACTATGGCTACACCTTC.

This clone was observed a single time. Here the CDR3 reads CASSQSAGGREKLFF. In DNA form, the CDR3 reads TGCGCCAGCAGCCAGTCGGCAGGGGGCCGGGAAAAACTGTTTTTT. V and J are TRBV4-3 and TRBJ1-4; 8 nucleotides match TRBD1. Germline assignment: CDR1 LGHNA and CDR2 YSLEER. The CDR3 has 15 amino acids. J gave up 8 bases and V 3 bases, and 8 bases lay outside the gene matches.